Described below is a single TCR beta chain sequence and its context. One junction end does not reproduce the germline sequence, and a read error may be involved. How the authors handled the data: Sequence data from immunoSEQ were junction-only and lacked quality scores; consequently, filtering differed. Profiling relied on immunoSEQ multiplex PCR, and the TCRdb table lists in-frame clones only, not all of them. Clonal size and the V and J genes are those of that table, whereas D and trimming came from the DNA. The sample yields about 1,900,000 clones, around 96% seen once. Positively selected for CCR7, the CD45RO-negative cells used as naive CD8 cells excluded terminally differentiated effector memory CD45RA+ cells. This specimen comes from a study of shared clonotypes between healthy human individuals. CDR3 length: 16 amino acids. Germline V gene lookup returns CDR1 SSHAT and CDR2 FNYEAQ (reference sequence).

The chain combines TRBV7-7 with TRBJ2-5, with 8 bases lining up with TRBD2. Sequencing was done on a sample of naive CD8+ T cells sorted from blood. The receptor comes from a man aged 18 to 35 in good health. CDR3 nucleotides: TGTGCTAGCAGCTTAGGCGGGGGCAGCGGGGGCAAGACCCAGTACTTC. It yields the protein CASSLGGGSGGKTQYF.